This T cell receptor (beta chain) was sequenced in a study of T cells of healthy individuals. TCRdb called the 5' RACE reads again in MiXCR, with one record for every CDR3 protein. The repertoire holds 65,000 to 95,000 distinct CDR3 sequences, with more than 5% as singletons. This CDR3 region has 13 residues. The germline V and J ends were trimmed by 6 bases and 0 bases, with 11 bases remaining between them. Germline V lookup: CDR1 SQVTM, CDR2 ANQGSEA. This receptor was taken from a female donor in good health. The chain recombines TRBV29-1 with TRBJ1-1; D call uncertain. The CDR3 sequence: CSVQQTLNTEAFF. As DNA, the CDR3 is TGCAGCGTCCAACAGACCCTGAACACTGAAGCTTTCTTT.